This T cell receptor beta chain came from a study of T-cell reconstitution after alpha-beta-depleted transplantation in children. Notes on the study in general: One year post-transplant, T-cell counts and diversity were largely derived from T cells produced anew. For some patients, TCRbeta diversity was high at day 60 because of recipient T cells and thymic progenitors that survived. Alpha-beta T cells about two months after transplant reportedly derived from several hundred expanded graft clones.

As it was prepared, the TCRbeta library received unique molecular identifiers. Via MiXCR, TCRdb re-called the PCR reads, giving one row per CDR3 protein. This sample has some 600,000 distinct CDR3 sequences, with 13% found just once. With V trimmed by 5 bases and J by 5 bases, 16 bases remained unmatched. There are 18 residues in the CDR3. Germline CDR1 MNHEY, CDR2 SMNVEV (reference sequence). A few counts support this clonotype. Its antigen remains unknown. The sequencing used PBMCs, mostly from graft donor cells, collected 360 days after TCRalphabeta/CD19-depleted stem cell transplant. The rearrangement joins TRBV27 to TRBJ2-1; 9 bases line up with TRBD2. This TCR derives from a male patient under 18 who had a stem cell transplant for acute myeloid leukemia, so the T cells may come from the graft donor. The CDR3 nucleotides read TGTGCCAGCAGTCGTAGGGCGCGGGAGGGACCGAAGGACAATGAGCAGTTCTTC. Its translation: CASSRRAREGPKDNEQFF.